These 27 T cell receptor beta chains originate from one sample sequenced in a study of T cell changes during pregnancy in multiple sclerosis. Here immunoSEQ multiplex PCR was the method, and the copy in TCRdb shows in-frame clones only, minus some. This sample carries around 40,000 clones, 75% to 95% of them seen once, and the ten largest clones take roughly 0.5%. The sample was CD4+ T cells from peripheral blood mononuclear cells, taken in the first trimester of pregnancy. These receptors were collected from a female donor in good health, enrolled as a control in a pregnancy study.

The genes are TRBV6-6 and TRBJ2-1; D is uncertain. Trimming pared 8 bases from V and 4 bases from J, leaving 15 bases between. Germline assignment: CDR1 MNHNY and CDR2 SVGAGI (reference sequence). The CDR3 contains 14 residues. Here the CDR3 DNA reads TGTGCCAGCCATTCCGGCATGGAGTACAATGAGCAGTTCTTC. Residues: CASHSGMEYNEQFF.

The V call is TRBV5-4, the J call TRBJ1-1; a weak D match, TRBD1 (5 bases). The V end lost 8 bases, the J end lost 12 bases, and 23 bases lay between the germline ends. Germline values: CDR1 SGHNT, CDR2 YYREEE (reference sequence). The CDR3 contains 13 residues. The CDR3 nucleotides read TGTGCCAGTCAGCTGGACGGGGGAGGTATGCCTTTCTTT. Translating it yields CASQLDGGGMPFF.

V gene TRBV29-1 combines with J gene TRBJ1-2; a possible D gene is TRBD1 (5 bases). Trimming took 8 bases from V and 4 from J, leaving 14 bases between them. The CDR3 consists of 12 residues. Germline CDR1 is SQVTM and CDR2 is ANQGSEA. For the CDR3, the DNA is TGCAGCATTAGGAGGGGAGCCTATGGCTACACCTTC. Translated: CSIRRGAYGYTF.

J is TRBJ1-5 and V is TRBV29-1; no firm D call. CDR1 and CDR2 (germline): SQVTM, ANQGSEA. The V and J ends lost 5 bases and 5 bases respectively, with 25 bases between them. There are 17 residues in the CDR3. CDR3 region: CSVLGQVGVVRDQPQHF. The CDR3 DNA follows: TGCAGCGTTTTAGGGCAGGTCGGGGTCGTGAGGGATCAGCCCCAGCATTTT.

The genes are TRBV2 and TRBJ1-1; D unclear. Trimming left V 11 bases short and J 1 base short, with 14 bases between. This CDR3 comprises 13 residues. Germline CDR1 and CDR2: SNHLY and FYNNEI. CDR3 bases: TGTGCCGCCACCCAGGATTCGAACACTGAAGCTTTCTTT. Its translation is CAATQDSNTEAFF.

With regard to this clone: This CDR3 is also generated by other DNA sequences in the sample. CDR3 amino acids: CASSPGTAIPYEQYF. The CDR3 nucleotides are TGCGCCAGCAGCCCTGGGACAGCTATTCCCTACGAGCAGTACTTC. The chain uses TRBV5-1 and TRBJ2-7; 7 nucleotides agree with TRBD1. The CDR3 totals 15 residues. J lost 2 bases, V lost 4 bases, and 9 bases had no gene match. Germline V lookup: CDR1 SGHRS, CDR2 YFSETQ.

Of note for this clone: The germline gene is not matched at one end of the junction; a read error may be the cause. The chain combines TRBV7-2 with TRBJ2-5; D is unresolved. This CDR3 has 13 residues. The germline V gene has CDR1 SGHTA and CDR2 FQGNSA. The CDR3 region is CASGLGQQETQYF. The CDR3 nucleotides are TGTGCCAGCGGCTTAGGTCAGCAAGAGACCCAGTACTTC. Together with reference TRBV7-2 and TRBJ2-5, the CDR3 gives the full variable domain: GAGVSQSPSNKVTEKGKDVELRCDPISGHTALYWYRQSLGQGLEFLIYFQGNSAPDKSGLPSDRFSAERTGGSVSTLTIQRTQQEDSAVYLCASGLGQQETQYFGPGTRLLVL.

This rearrangement joins TRBV20-1 to TRBJ2-7, with TRBD1 matching over 7 bases. The V gene's germline CDR1 is DFQATT and CDR2 SNEGSKA (reference sequence). CDR3 length: 11 amino acids. The junction had 1 base not matched to a gene; V was cut back by 6 bases and J by 2 bases. The CDR3 loop reads CSAGQTYEQYF. In DNA, the CDR3 is TGCAGTGCGGGACAGACCTACGAGCAGTACTTC.

This chain uses TRBV5-6 with TRBJ2-1; the match to TRBD2 covers 9 bases. This CDR3 comprises 16 residues. Losses at the gene ends were 0 bases for V and 7 bases for J; bases not matched to a gene: 8. Germline CDR1 is SGHDT and CDR2 is YYEEEE. In DNA form, the CDR3 reads TGTGCCAGCAGCTTGGCACTTAGCGGGGGCCGGAATGAGCAGTTCTTC. Translation gives CASSLALSGGRNEQFF.

J is TRBJ1-3 and V is TRBV19, with D unresolved. With 6 bases removed from V and 1 base from J, the gap between germline ends came to 10 bases. CDR1 LNHDA and CDR2 SQIVND come from the germline V gene (reference sequence). CDR3 length: 14 residues. The CDR3: CASSQSTSGNTIYF. Written as DNA, the CDR3 is TGTGCCAGTAGCCAGTCCACATCTGGAAACACCATATATTTT.

This CDR3 reads CASSEAGGFPFNEQFF. The CDR3 nucleotides read TGTGCCAGCAGTGAAGCGGGGGGGTTCCCATTCAATGAGCAGTTCTTC. The chain combines TRBV6-1 with TRBJ2-1; the match to TRBD2 covers 7 bases. V lost 0 bases to trimming and J lost 6 bases; unmatched junction nucleotides: 8. The CDR3 extends over 16 amino acids. From germline, CDR1 is MNHNS and CDR2 SASEGT.

CDR3 bases: TGCGCCAGCAGCCAAGGGGGCAACTACAATGAGCAGTTCTTC. As protein: CASSQGGNYNEQFF. The chain recombines TRBV4-3 with TRBJ2-1; the D gene is possibly TRBD1 (5 bases). CDR1 and CDR2 (germline): LGHNA, YSLEER. Trimming took 1 base from V and 3 from J, leaving 7 bases between them. CDR3 size: 14 residues.

The CDR3 reads CASSLRDRGRNQPQHF. DNA for the CDR3: TGTGCCAGCAGTTTAAGGGACAGGGGTCGCAATCAGCCCCAGCATTTT. The genes are TRBV28 and TRBJ1-5; TRBD1 agrees at 10 bases. Per the germline V gene, CDR1 is MDHEN and CDR2 is SYDVKM. The junction had 3 bases not matched to a gene; V was cut back by 2 bases and J by 2 bases. The CDR3 spans 16 residues.

The gene calls are TRBV5-5 and TRBJ2-1; 8 nucleotides line up with TRBD1. This CDR3 spans 14 amino acids. CDR1 and CDR2 (germline): SGHKS, YYEKEE (reference sequence). Trimming at V came to 0 bases and at J to 9 bases, leaving 5 bases not matched to a gene. CDR3 nucleotide sequence: TGTGCCAGCAGCTTGGGACAGGGGCGATCTGAGCAGTTCTTC. Its translation is CASSLGQGRSEQFF.

V is TRBV12-5 and J is TRBJ1-2, with a weak D call TRBD1 (6 bases). The CDR3 has 14 amino acids. Germline-derived CDR1 and CDR2 are LGHNT and FRNRAP. Trimming removed 6 bases from V and 4 bases from J, with 15 bases in between. CDR3 sequence reads: CASGPGLGAYGYTF. The CDR3 DNA follows: TGTGCTAGTGGCCCTGGACTGGGGGCCTATGGCTACACCTTC.

The V gene is TRBV19, the J gene TRBJ2-4, with no clear D. Per germline, CDR1 LNHDA and CDR2 SQIVND (reference sequence). Trimming pared 0 bases from V and 2 bases from J, leaving 5 bases between. The CDR3 is 14 residues long. CDR3 residues: CASSIDVTKNIQYF. Written as DNA, the CDR3 is TGTGCCAGTAGTATAGATGTCACCAAAAACATTCAGTACTTC.

The chain is built from TRBV18 and TRBJ2-7; D perhaps matches TRBD2 (7 bases). The germline CDR1 and CDR2 sequences are KGHSH and LQKENI. V shed 3 bases and J shed 0 bases, with 18 bases lying between them. The CDR3 is 17 residues long. CDR3 in DNA: TGTGCCAGCTCACCGCGGCGGGGGCAGGGTGGCTCCTACGAGCAGTACTTC. It is translated as CASSPRRGQGGSYEQYF.

V gene TRBV5-8 combines with J gene TRBJ2-7; tentatively, D is TRBD1 (5 bases). V gave up 4 bases and J gave up 0 bases, with 11 bases separating them. The CDR3 loop spans 14 amino acids. Germline V gene lookup returns CDR1 SGHTS and CDR2 YDEGEE. The CDR3, as DNA: TGTGCCAGCAGCCCGCGTGGGGCCTCCTACGAGCAGTACTTC. Translating gives CASSPRGASYEQYF.

The genes are TRBV9 and TRBJ1-2; the D is unclear. Germline V gene lookup returns CDR1 SGDLS and CDR2 YYNGEE. The CDR3 is 11 amino acids. V was pared by 3 bases and J by 5 bases, with 5 bases between. The CDR3 reads CASSGRYGYTF. The CDR3 DNA follows: TGTGCCAGCAGCGGCAGATATGGCTACACCTTC.

The rearrangement uses TRBV5-1 and TRBJ2-5, with D perhaps TRBD2 (5 bases). This CDR3 contains 14 residues. Germline CDR1 and CDR2: SGHRS and YFSETQ. Trimming took 1 base from V and 5 from J, leaving 12 bases between them. CDR3 bases: TGCGCCAGCAGCTTGAGGCTAGCTGGTGAGACCCAGTACTTC. Translation: CASSLRLAGETQYF.

V usage is TRBV7-2 and J usage is TRBJ2-1, with 11 bases lining up with TRBD2. Germline CDR1 SGHTA, CDR2 FQGNSA. This CDR3 spans 17 amino acids. V lost 3 bases, J lost 7 bases, and 11 bases stayed unmatched. The CDR3 coding sequence is TGTGCCAGCAGCTTCGAGTCTGGACTAGCGGGCCGTAATGAGCAGTTCTTC. Translation gives CASSFESGLAGRNEQFF.

This rearrangement joins TRBV5-1 to TRBJ2-1; 8 bases align to TRBD1. With V trimmed by 0 bases and J by 8 bases, 7 bases remained unmatched. Germline V CDR1 and CDR2: SGHRS, YFSETQ. The CDR3 is made up of 15 amino acids. The CDR3 nucleotides read TGCGCCAGCAGCTTGGCCCCAGGGGGCAGGCATGAGCAGTTCTTC. Translating gives CASSLAPGGRHEQFF.

The chain recombines TRBV7-6 with TRBJ1-1; D unclear. V lost 2 bases, J lost 5 bases, and 18 bases lay in between. Per germline, CDR1 SGHVS and CDR2 FNYEAQ. CDR3 length: 16 residues. CDR3 DNA: TGTGCCAGCAGCTTATCACAGAGGGCCGGCAGAACTGAAGCTTTCTTT. As protein: CASSLSQRAGRTEAFF.

In this sample, this clone turned up a few times. This rearrangement joins TRBV12-5 to TRBJ1-1, with D unclear. Between the trimmed V and J ends, which lost 4 bases and 8 bases, there was a span of 5 bases. Looked up from germline, CDR1 is LGHNT and CDR2 is FRNRAP. This CDR3 is 10 amino acids long. The CDR3 coding sequence is TGTGCTAGTGGTTCCTTCGAAGCTTTCTTT. It is translated as CASGSFEAFF.

The rearrangement joins TRBV4-1 to TRBJ2-4; D unclear. Germline V lookup: CDR1 MGHRA, CDR2 YSYEKL. The germline V and J ends were trimmed by 1 base and 0 bases, with 16 bases remaining between them. The CDR3 runs 18 residues. The CDR3 bases are TGCGCCAGCAGCCAAGTCAGCGCCCCGAATCTAGCCAAAAACATTCAGTACTTC. Residues: CASSQVSAPNLAKNIQYF.

V is TRBV7-2 and J is TRBJ1-4; 7 positions match TRBD1. Germline V gives CDR1 SGHTA, CDR2 FQGNSA. This CDR3 is built from 16 residues. Unmatched junction bases numbered 7, after V lost 0 bases and J lost 6 bases. The CDR3 DNA follows: TGTGCCAGCAGCTTAGCGCTCAGGGGGAACCATGAAAAACTGTTTTTT. It codes for CASSLALRGNHEKLFF.

This clone was seen once. The rearrangement joins TRBV6-5 to TRBJ1-4; TRBD1 agrees at 7 bases. The V gene end was trimmed by 2 bases and the J gene end by 7 bases; junction bases not matched to a gene: 4. The CDR3 contains 14 residues. Germline V gives CDR1 MNHEY, CDR2 SVGAGI. CDR3 loop: CASSYGDRGEKLFF. The CDR3 DNA reads TGTGCCAGCAGTTACGGGGACAGAGGTGAAAAACTGTTTTTT.